A single sample gave rise to the 19 T cell receptor beta chains below, sequenced in a study of OX40 agonist ivuxolimab in advanced cancers. Profiled with immunoSEQ multiplex PCR; TCRdb holds only in-frame clones, not every one. Among 130,000 or so clones listed, around 95% were seen once. The material was CD4+ or CD8+ T cells sorted from blood, obtained in a trial of the OX40 agonist ivuxolimab. The receptor set was obtained from an adult with an advanced solid tumor such as melanoma, head and neck, liver or kidney cancer.

This chain uses TRBV19 with TRBJ2-3; unclear D gene. With 4 bases removed from V and 6 bases from J, the gap between germline ends came to 8 bases. The CDR3 contains 12 residues. Germline lookup yields CDR1 LNHDA and CDR2 SQIVND (reference sequence). The CDR3 sequence is CASSTLGDTQYF. The CDR3 DNA sequence: TGTGCCAGTAGTACCCTGGGGGATACGCAGTATTTT.

The chain combines TRBV28 with TRBJ1-5; no clear D gene. CDR1 and CDR2 from the germline V gene are MDHEN and SYDVKM. Between the trimmed V and J ends, which lost 9 bases and 3 bases, there was a span of 9 bases. The CDR3 runs 12 residues. The CDR3 DNA reads as TGTGCCAGTTTAGGGAACAATCAGCCCCAGCATTTT. Its protein is CASLGNNQPQHF.

In its sample, this clone was seen once. The chain combines TRBV20-1 with TRBJ2-1; D not certain. The V gene's germline CDR1 is DFQATT and CDR2 SNEGSKA (reference sequence). The CDR3 is made up of 11 amino acids. V was trimmed by 3 bases and J by 5 bases, leaving 5 bases between them. CDR3 in amino acids: CSASPDNEQFF. The CDR3 DNA reads TGCAGTGCTAGCCCAGACAATGAGCAGTTCTTC.

The chain is built from TRBV7-2 and TRBJ2-7; 10 bases are a match to TRBD2. Germline-derived CDR1 and CDR2 are SGHTA and FQGNSA. CDR3 length: 17 residues. V was pared by 1 base and J by 0 bases, with 6 bases of the junction left unmatched. Here the CDR3 DNA reads TGTGCCAGCAGCTTAGGGGATGCTAGCGGGGGCTCCTACGAGCAGTACTTC. Translation gives CASSLGDASGGSYEQYF.

The chain links TRBV18 to TRBJ2-1, with TRBD2 matching over 10 bases. This CDR3 comprises 16 residues. CDR1 and CDR2 (germline): KGHSH, LQKENI. V trimming: 3 bases; J trimming: 0 bases; junction bases outside the gene matches: 2. CDR3 region: CASSPPSGGSYNEQFF. As DNA, the CDR3 is TGTGCCAGCTCACCCCCTAGCGGGGGCTCCTACAATGAGCAGTTCTTC.

V and J are TRBV6-5 and TRBJ2-7, with a tentative D call TRBD2 (5 bases). CDR1 and CDR2 (germline): MNHEY, SVGAGI. The CDR3 extends over 14 amino acids. Trimming took off 10 bases at V and 0 bases at J, with 16 bases between the two ends. The CDR3 loop reads CATTITGSSYEQYF. The CDR3 DNA reads TGTGCCACTACGATCACGGGGAGCTCCTACGAGCAGTACTTC.

The chain joins TRBV7-9 to TRBJ2-1, with 7 bases fitting TRBD1. V was pared by 4 bases and J by 3 bases, with 12 bases of the junction left unmatched. The CDR3 extends over 17 amino acids. Germline V CDR1 and CDR2: SEHNR, FQNEAQ (reference sequence). The CDR3 sequence is CASSSNTGEGGYNEQFF. CDR3 DNA: TGTGCCAGCAGCTCGAATACAGGGGAAGGAGGCTACAATGAGCAGTTCTTC.

This clone was detected only once. J is TRBJ2-7 and V is TRBV9, with 9 bases that match TRBD1. Unmatched junction bases numbered 4, after V lost 0 bases and J lost 3 bases. CDR3 length: 15 amino acids. Per the germline V gene, CDR1 is SGDLS and CDR2 is YYNGEE. The CDR3 DNA reads as TGTGCCAGCAGCGTAGGACAGGGGGACATCTACGAGCAGTACTTC. Amino acids: CASSVGQGDIYEQYF.

About this clone itself: Other DNA sequences within the sample encode an identical CDR3. The chain couples TRBV9 to TRBJ1-1; 7 nucleotides match TRBD1. This CDR3 has 13 amino acids. V shed 2 bases and J 4 bases; nucleotides not matched to a gene: 2. Germline lookup yields CDR1 SGDLS and CDR2 YYNGEE. CDR3 amino acids: CASSVNRGTEAFF. The CDR3 nucleotides are TGTGCCAGCAGCGTTAACAGGGGCACTGAAGCTTTCTTT.

This clone has a single count. J is TRBJ1-2 and V is TRBV6-6; the D is unclear. From germline, CDR1 is MNHNY and CDR2 SVGAGI (reference sequence). The V and J ends lost 4 bases and 5 bases respectively, with 11 bases between them. The CDR3 totals 13 residues. The CDR3 region has the DNA TGTGCCAGCAGTTCCTACGACCGATATGGCTACACCTTC. Protein sequence: CASSSYDRYGYTF.

This clone came up a few times. The chain has TRBV27 and TRBJ2-7; TRBD1 matches at 7 bases. Germline V gene data show CDR1 as MNHEY and CDR2 as SMNVEV (reference sequence). The CDR3 sequence is 11 residues long. The trim removed 6 bases at V and 6 bases at J, leaving 2 bases unmatched. In DNA, the CDR3 is TGTGCCAGCAGATCAGGGGGCGAGCAGTACTTC. It is translated as CASRSGGEQYF.

This chain connects TRBV2 to TRBJ2-7; 10 nucleotides match TRBD1. V gave up 6 bases and J gave up 3 bases; unmatched junction bases: 5. The CDR3 spans 14 residues. CDR1 SNHLY and CDR2 FYNNEI come from the germline V gene. CDR3: CASRGTGVFYEQYF. The CDR3 nucleotides read TGTGCCAGCAGGGGGACAGGGGTTTTCTACGAGCAGTACTTC.

This clone has a single count. V gene TRBV27 combines with J gene TRBJ1-1; a possible D gene is TRBD1 (6 bases). V lost 5 bases and J lost 5, with 12 bases in between. This CDR3 comprises 13 residues. CDR1 is MNHEY, CDR2 SMNVEV, per germline (reference sequence). CDR3 nucleotides: TGTGCCAGCAGTAGTGGGGGCTTTACTGAAGCTTTCTTT. Amino acid sequence: CASSSGGFTEAFF.

CDR3 in amino acids: CASSATNEKLFF. The CDR3 DNA reads as TGTGCCAGCAGTGCTACCAATGAAAAACTGTTTTTT. The rearrangement joins TRBV2 to TRBJ1-4; the D is unclear. Germline values: CDR1 SNHLY, CDR2 FYNNEI. V was cut by 4 bases and J by 5 bases, with 5 bases left in between. This CDR3 spans 12 amino acids.

This clone was seen once. The rearrangement uses TRBV15 and TRBJ1-1; 7 nucleotides align to TRBD1. V trimming: 5 bases; J trimming: 10 bases; junction bases outside the gene matches: 4. The CDR3 sequence is 11 residues long. Germline V gene lookup returns CDR1 LNHNV and CDR2 YYDKDF (reference sequence). The CDR3 nucleotides read TGTGCCACCAGCGGGACAGTAGGAGCTTTCTTT. It codes for CATSGTVGAFF. The variable domain in full, with the rest retrieved from reference TRBV15 and TRBJ1-1, is DAMVIQNPRYQVTQFGKPVTLSCSQTLNHNVMYWYQQKSSQAPKLLFHYYDKDFNNEADTPDNFQSRRPNTSFCFLDIRSPGLGDTAMYLCATSGTVGAFFGQGTRLTVV.

The chain couples TRBV7-2 to TRBJ2-7; no reliable D call. Trimming pared 5 bases from V and 7 bases from J, leaving 15 bases between. The V gene's germline CDR1 is SGHTA and CDR2 FQGNSA. The CDR3 is made up of 13 amino acids. The CDR3 nucleotides are TGTGCCAGCAGCCTTGTGATTATGGGTGAGCAGTACTTC. It is translated as CASSLVIMGEQYF.

The chain has TRBV19 and TRBJ1-1; perhaps TRBD1 as D (5 bases). The length of the CDR3 is 15 residues. The V gene's germline CDR1 is LNHDA and CDR2 SQIVND (reference sequence). V was cut by 3 bases and J by 3 bases, with 14 bases left in between. CDR3 in amino acids: CASSIGGRVDTEAFF. The CDR3 DNA follows: TGTGCCAGTAGTATTGGGGGAAGGGTCGACACTGAAGCTTTCTTT.

This clone has only one observation. The J gene is TRBJ2-5, the V gene TRBV11-2; tentatively, D is TRBD2 (5 bases). The CDR3 covers 15 residues. The ends were cut back, 3 bases at V and 0 bases at J, with 11 bases in the middle. CDR1 and CDR2 (germline): SGHAT, FQNNGV. CDR3 in amino acids: CASSFLGDYQETQYF. The CDR3 region has the DNA TGTGCCAGCAGCTTCCTCGGGGATTACCAAGAGACCCAGTACTTC.

The rearrangement links TRBV14 to TRBJ2-3, with 12 bases that match TRBD2. V was clipped by 0 bases and J by 6 bases; unmatched bases: 4. This CDR3 has 16 residues. Germline V CDR1 and CDR2: SGHDN, FVKESK. The CDR3 nucleotides read TGTGCCAGCAGCCAAGACCTAGCGGGGGGGCTGGATACGCAGTATTTT. This translates into CASSQDLAGGLDTQYF.